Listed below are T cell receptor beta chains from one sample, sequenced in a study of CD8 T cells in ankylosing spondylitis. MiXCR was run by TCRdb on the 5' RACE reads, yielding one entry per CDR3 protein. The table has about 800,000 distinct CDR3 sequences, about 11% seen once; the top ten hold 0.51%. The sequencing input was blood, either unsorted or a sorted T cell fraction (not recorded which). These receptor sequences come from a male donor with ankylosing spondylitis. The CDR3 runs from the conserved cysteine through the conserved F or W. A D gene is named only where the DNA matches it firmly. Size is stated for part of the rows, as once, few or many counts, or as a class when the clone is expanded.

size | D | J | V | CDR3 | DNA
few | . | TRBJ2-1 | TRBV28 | CASTDPSKYNEQFF | TGTGCCAGCACGGACCCTTCAAAGTACAATGAGCAGTTCTTC
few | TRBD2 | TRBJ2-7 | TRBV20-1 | CSARARTSGTFSYEQYF | TGCAGTGCTAGAGCCCGGACTAGCGGGACATTTTCCTACGAGCAGTACTTC
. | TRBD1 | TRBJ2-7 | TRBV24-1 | CATSDSPGTGTYEQYF | TGTGCCACCAGTGATTCCCCCGGGACAGGGACGTACGAGCAGTACTTC
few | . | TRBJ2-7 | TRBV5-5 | CASSTPPGEQYF | TGTGCCAGCAGCACCCCACCGGGCGAGCAGTACTTC
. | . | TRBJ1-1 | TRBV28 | CASSEAETEAFF | TGTGCCAGCAGCGAGGCGGAGACTGAAGCTTTCTTT
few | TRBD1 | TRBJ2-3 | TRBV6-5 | CASSSGRGQGTDTQYF | TGTGCCAGCAGTTCAGGGCGGGGACAGGGAACAGATACGCAGTATTTT
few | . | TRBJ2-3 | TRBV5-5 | CASSRGGADTDTQYF | TGTGCCAGCAGCCGAGGGGGGGCCGACACAGATACGCAGTATTTT
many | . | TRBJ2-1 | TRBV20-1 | CSAQRGGLLNNEQFF | TGCAGTGCCCAGAGGGGGGGACTACTGAACAATGAGCAGTTCTTC
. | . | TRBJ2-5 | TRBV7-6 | CASSLLGGKETQYF | TGTGCCAGCAGCTTACTAGGCGGGAAAGAGACCCAGTACTTC
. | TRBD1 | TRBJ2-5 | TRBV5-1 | CASGTEKETQYF | TGCGCCAGCGGGACAGAGAAAGAGACCCAGTACTTC
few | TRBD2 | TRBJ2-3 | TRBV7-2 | CASSFGREDTQYF | TGTGCCAGCAGCTTCGGGAGGGAAGATACGCAGTATTTT
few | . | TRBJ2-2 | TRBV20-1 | CSATRDPGELFF | TGCAGTGCTACCAGGGATCCCGGGGAGCTGTTTTTT
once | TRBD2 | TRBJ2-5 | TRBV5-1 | CASSFPTSGGAGETQYF | TGCGCCAGCAGCTTCCCCACTAGCGGGGGGGCCGGAGAGACCCAGTACTTC